This T cell receptor (beta chain) originates from a study of cytomegalovirus exposure and HLA in healthy donors (dated by TCRdb to about 2017). In terms of the full investigation: According to a later analysis, one platform produced both the 110 or so validation repertoires and the 700 or so repertoires of the first cohort. The study aimed to test whether cataloging public T cell receptors could reveal signatures of past pathogen exposure. Besides the first cohort of about 730 subjects, a separate validation cohort made up of 120 different subjects was used. The study combined high-throughput TCR immunosequencing, statistical association of individual TCRs with disease status, and machine learning to predict cytomegalovirus infection status.

The library was made by the immunoSEQ multiplex PCR assay. Under the source paper's analysis protocol: A statistical classification framework was built for diagnosing cytomegalovirus status from the catalog of TCR beta chain sequences. TCRdb took over this immuneACCESS table, retaining in-frame rearrangements with V and J assigned. Such tables are incomplete; in checked studies, under half of the missing clones stem from an unresolved V gene, and the remainder is unexplained. V, J and clone size are those of that table, while D and trimming were read from the DNA. The sample includes approximately 99,000 clones, with around 95% observed a single time. Roughly 0.66% of the sample rests with the top ten. Findings and caveats that apply to the study as a whole: Cytomegalovirus status was reported to be diagnosed by the classifier with high specificity and sensitivity in both the original and validation cohorts. In a later analysis, TCRs clustered in the first cohort were found to also tend to co-occur in the roughly 120 validation repertoires, with 94% of cluster scores above 0. The authors suggested that the approach could potentially be extended to other disease states and immunological phenotypes. The study listed 150 to 200 TCR beta chains as associated with cytomegalovirus. Across donors, most TCR sequences were observed very rarely, whereas some public TCRs were present in many individuals. A later analysis had no HLA typing for the validation cohort, so co-occurrence there was scored across all 130 or so repertoires. In vitro tests confirmed that three of the cytomegalovirus-associated TCR beta chains recognize cytomegalovirus antigens.

CDR3 length: 14 amino acids, cysteine to phenylalanine. Only the CDR3 DNA is retained, 42 bases long and in frame from the first base. Via the germline V gene, CDR1 is SGHTS and CDR2 YDEGEE. V is clipped by 1 base and J by 8 bases, and the sequence between their germline boundaries is 14 bases long. Details on this clone: Its antigen is unknown. Base qualities are missing; no much larger clone stands one base away.

The donors belonged to the validation cohort of roughly 120 subjects, which was separate from the roughly 670-subject first cohort. The chain is made from TRBV5-8 and TRBJ2-3; matching of 5 bases hints at TRBD1 as the D gene. Sequenced: PBMCs. The source is a woman aged 18-30 years in good health and CMV-seronegative. The CDR3: CASSLLGARGTQYF. The DNA is TGTGCCAGCAGCTTGTTAGGGGCGCGCGGTACGCAGTATTTT.